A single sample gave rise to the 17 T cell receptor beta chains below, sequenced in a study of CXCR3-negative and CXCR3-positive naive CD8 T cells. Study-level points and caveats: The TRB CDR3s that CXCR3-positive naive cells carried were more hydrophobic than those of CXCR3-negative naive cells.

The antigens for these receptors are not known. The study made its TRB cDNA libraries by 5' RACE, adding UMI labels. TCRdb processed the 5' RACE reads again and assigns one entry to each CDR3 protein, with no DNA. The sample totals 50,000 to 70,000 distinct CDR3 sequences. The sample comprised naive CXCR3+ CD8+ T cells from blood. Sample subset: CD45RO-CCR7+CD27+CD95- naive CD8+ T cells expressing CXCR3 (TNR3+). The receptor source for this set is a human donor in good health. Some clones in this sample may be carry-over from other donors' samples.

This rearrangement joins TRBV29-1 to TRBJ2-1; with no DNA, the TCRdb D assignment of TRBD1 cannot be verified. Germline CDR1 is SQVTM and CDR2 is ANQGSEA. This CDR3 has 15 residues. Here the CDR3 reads CSTYPDRDIYNEQFF.

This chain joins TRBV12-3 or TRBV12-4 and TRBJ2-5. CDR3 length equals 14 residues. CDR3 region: CASSWTLSQETQYF.

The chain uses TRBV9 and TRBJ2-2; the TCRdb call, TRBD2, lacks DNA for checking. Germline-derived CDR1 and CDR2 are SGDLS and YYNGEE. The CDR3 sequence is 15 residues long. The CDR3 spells CASSVEGLVTGELFF.

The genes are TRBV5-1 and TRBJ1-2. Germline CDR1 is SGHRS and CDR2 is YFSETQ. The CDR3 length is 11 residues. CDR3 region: CASSFGRGYTF.

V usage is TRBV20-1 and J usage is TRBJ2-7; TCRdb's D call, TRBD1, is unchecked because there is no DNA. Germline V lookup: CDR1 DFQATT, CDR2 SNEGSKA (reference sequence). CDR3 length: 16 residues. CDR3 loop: CSALGAPELTPYEQYF.

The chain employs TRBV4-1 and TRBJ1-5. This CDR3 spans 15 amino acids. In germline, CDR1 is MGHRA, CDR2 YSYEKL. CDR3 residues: CASSSDSQNNQPQHF.

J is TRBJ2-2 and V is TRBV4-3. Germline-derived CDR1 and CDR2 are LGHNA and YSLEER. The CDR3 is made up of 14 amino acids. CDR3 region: CANSQGRRTGELFF.

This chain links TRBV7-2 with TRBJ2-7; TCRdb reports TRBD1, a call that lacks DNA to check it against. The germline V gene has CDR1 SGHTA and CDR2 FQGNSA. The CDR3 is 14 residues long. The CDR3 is CASSLWGSSYEQYF.

CDR3 region: CASSFRQGDSYEQYF. The chain combines TRBV7-9 with TRBJ2-7; TCRdb gives TRBD1 as the D gene, but with no DNA this cannot be confirmed. The V gene's germline CDR1 is SEHNR and CDR2 FQNEAQ (reference sequence). This CDR3 has 15 amino acids.

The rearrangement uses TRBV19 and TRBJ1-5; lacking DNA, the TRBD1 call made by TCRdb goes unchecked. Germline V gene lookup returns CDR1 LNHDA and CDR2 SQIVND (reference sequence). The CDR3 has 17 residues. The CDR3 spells CASSIDGTGAYNQPQHF.

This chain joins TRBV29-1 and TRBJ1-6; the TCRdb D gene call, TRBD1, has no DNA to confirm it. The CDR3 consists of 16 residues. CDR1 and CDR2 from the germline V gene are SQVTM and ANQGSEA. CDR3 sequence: CSVEDLRGQGYSPLHF.

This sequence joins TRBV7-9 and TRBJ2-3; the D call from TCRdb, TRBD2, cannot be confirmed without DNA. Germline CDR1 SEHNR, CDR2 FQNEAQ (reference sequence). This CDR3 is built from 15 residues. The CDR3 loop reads CASSPLAGGPDTQYF.

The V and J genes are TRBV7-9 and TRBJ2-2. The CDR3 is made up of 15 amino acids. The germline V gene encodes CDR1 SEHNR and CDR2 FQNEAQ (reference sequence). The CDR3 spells CASSSRTGNTGELFF.

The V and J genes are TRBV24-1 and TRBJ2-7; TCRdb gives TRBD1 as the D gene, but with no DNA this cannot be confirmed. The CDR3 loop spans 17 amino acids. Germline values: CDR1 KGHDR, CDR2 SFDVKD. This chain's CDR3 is CATSDSTGEKSSYEQYF.

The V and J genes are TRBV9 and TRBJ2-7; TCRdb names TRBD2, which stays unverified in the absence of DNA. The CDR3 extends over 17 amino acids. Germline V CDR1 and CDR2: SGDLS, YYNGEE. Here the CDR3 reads CASSPPPGLAGSYEQYF.

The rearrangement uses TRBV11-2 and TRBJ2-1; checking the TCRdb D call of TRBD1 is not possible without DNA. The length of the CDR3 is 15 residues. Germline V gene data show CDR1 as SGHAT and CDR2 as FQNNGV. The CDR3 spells CASRLGQAGPNEQFF.

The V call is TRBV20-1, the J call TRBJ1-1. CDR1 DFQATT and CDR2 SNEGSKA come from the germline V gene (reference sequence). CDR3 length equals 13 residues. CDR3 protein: CSAQDTLLPEAFF.